This T cell receptor beta chain was observed in a study of T-cell reconstitution after alpha-beta-depleted transplantation in children. Overall study findings and caveats: T-cell counts and diversity at one year post-transplant came mainly from newly produced T cells.

As to this clonotype: The antigen is unknown.

Researchers prepared the TCRbeta library using unique molecular identifiers, the study reports. MiXCR, run by TCRdb on the PCR reads, gives a single entry per CDR3 protein. The table includes 700,000 to 950,000 distinct CDR3 sequences, approximately 15% detected once. CDR1 and CDR2 (germline): MNHNS, SASEGT. The CDR3 runs 15 residues. V lost 4 bases to trimming and J lost 5 bases; unmatched junction nucleotides: 6. The rearrangement uses TRBV6-1 and TRBJ2-3; 10 bases agree with TRBD1. The sequence was obtained from a male patient younger than 18 who had a stem cell transplant for acute lymphoblastic leukemia, so the T cells may come from the graft donor. The sample was PBMCs, mostly from graft donor cells, taken 360 days after TCRalphabeta/CD19-depleted stem cell transplant. The CDR3 loop is CASSGQGAGEDTQYF. In nucleotides, the CDR3 is TGTGCCAGCAGTGGACAGGGGGCCGGAGAAGATACGCAGTATTTT.